This T cell receptor beta chain was recorded in a study of blood T cell repertoires in COVID-19. In the study overall: Samples of COVID-19 (acute and convalescent) were obtained from the United States, Italy and Spain. PBMCs, B-cell-depleted T cells, or T cells provided the cDNA or gDNA that made up the material.

The CDR3 length is 18 residues. Losses at the gene ends were 4 bases for V and 6 bases for J; bases not matched to a gene: 14. Per germline, CDR1 SGHRS and CDR2 YFSETQ. Original handling: How many nucleated cells were present was estimated from reference gene primer amplification. Assay used: immunoSEQ multiplex PCR; TCRdb lists only in-frame clones, some missing. D and trimming come from the DNA, and the V and J calls and clone size come from that table. The sample carries 200,000 or so clones, around nine tenths recorded once. The rearrangement uses TRBV5-1 and TRBJ2-2, with 11 nucleotides matching TRBD2. The material sequenced was peripheral blood. The clonotype was recovered from a man between 65 and 80 years old with active or convalescent COVID-19. The CDR3 loop is CASSGGLAATISPGELFF. In DNA form, the CDR3 reads TGCGCCAGCAGCGGGGGACTAGCGGCCACGATCAGTCCCGGGGAGCTGTTTTTT.